This T cell receptor (beta chain) was sequenced for a study of blood T cell repertoires in COVID-19. Study information: The United States, Italy and Spain provided the acute and convalescent COVID-19 samples. The analysed material was cDNA or gDNA that came from T cells, B-cell-depleted T cells, or PBMCs.

Sequenced by immunoSEQ multiplex PCR; TCRdb stores in-frame clones only, minus some. Found here are 90,000 or so clones, roughly nine tenths of them singletons; the top ten hold around 2%. This CDR3 has 15 amino acids. Germline V gene data show CDR1 as MDHEN and CDR2 as SYDVKM. J was trimmed by 0 bases and V by 3 bases; bases with no gene match: 4. This TCR derives from a human donor with active COVID-19. The donor label of this sample is uncertain. V and J are TRBV28 and TRBJ1-2; 7 positions agree with TRBD1. Material: peripheral blood. The CDR3 DNA follows: TGTGCCAGCAGTTTGCCAGGGGGAGCTAACTATGGCTACACCTTC. This gives the protein CASSLPGGANYGYTF.